The source of this T cell receptor (beta chain) is a study of blood T cell repertoires in COVID-19. Study-level background: The United States, Italy and Spain provided the acute and convalescent COVID-19 samples. Sample material is recorded as cDNA or gDNA derived from T cells, B-cell-depleted T cells, or PBMCs.

In the study's own analysis: Reference gene primer amplification gave estimated nucleated cell counts. The method was immunoSEQ multiplex PCR; TCRdb's version includes in-frame clones alone and lacks a portion of them. V, J and clone size are taken as reported in that table, and D and trimming were inferred from the DNA itself. The repertoire holds over 45,000 clones, with approximately 80% as singletons. The sequencing sample was made of peripheral blood. The TCR sequence derives from a woman over 75 with active or convalescent COVID-19.

The DNA for the CDR3 is TGTGCCAGTAGTATTACAGGCACTGAAGCTTTCTTT. Encoded protein: CASSITGTEAFF. This chain connects TRBV19 to TRBJ1-1; the D gene is possibly TRBD1 (5 bases). The CDR3 is 12 amino acids. V lost 3 bases and J 4 bases, leaving 6 bases between the germline ends. Germline CDR1 reads LNHDA; CDR2 reads SQIVND (reference sequence).